This TCR beta chain was captured by sequencing in a study of shared clonotypes between healthy human individuals. Whole-study context: The study enrolled a couple of women and a few men aged 18 to 49. Per donor, three plates held CD4 naive cells, three held CD4 memory, two held CD8 naive and one held CD8 memory. Study conclusions and caveats: Clonotype sharing across donors was expected to vary with sequencing depth.

Genomic DNA from each subset was divided evenly over several immunoSEQ plates. This table comes from immunoSEQ multiplex PCR, and its TCRdb copy is limited to in-frame clones, with some not included. The table includes roughly 1,600,000 clones, around 98.5% detected once. Germline CDR1 SGHTA, CDR2 FQGTGA. The CDR3 spans 13 residues. The V end was cut by 4 bases, the J end by 2 bases, with 7 bases between. A remark on this clone: As yet, its antigen is unknown.

The receptor's source is a man aged 25 to 40 in good health. The sequenced sample consisted of naive CD4+ T cells sorted from blood. As for subset: CD45RA+ positively selected. The chain links TRBV7-3 to TRBJ2-3; D remains ambiguous. CDR3 residues: CASSSINTDTQYF. CDR3 coding DNA: TGTGCCAGCAGCTCGATCAACACAGATACGCAGTATTTT.